This T cell receptor (beta chain) was documented in a study of post-analysis software for immune sequencing data. The overall study: Patients had relapsing-remitting, secondary progressive or progressive-relapsing multiple sclerosis; some lacked subtype. Study-wide results and limits: Compared with controls, patients showed significantly lower normalized Chao1 diversity. Higher frequency in patients than in controls was seen for several TRBV segments, with TRBV5-6, TRBV5-1 and TRBV20-1 among them. F measure clustering grouped samples strongly by preparation batch.

In this sample, this clonotype turned up a few times. What it recognizes is unknown. V gave up 0 bases and J gave up 6 bases, with 9 bases separating them. Germline loops: CDR1 SQVTM, CDR2 ANQGSEA. The CDR3 consists of 13 residues. TCR beta cDNA libraries included unique molecular identifiers. T cells, roughly 0.85 to 10 million of them, yielded some 500,000 cDNA molecules. TCRdb reprocessed the PCR reads via MiXCR and lists one record per CDR3 protein. The table has about 820,000 distinct CDR3 sequences, around 50% seen once; the top ten hold over 4%. Sequencing used blood. The V call is TRBV29-1, the J call TRBJ2-4; the D gene is possibly TRBD2 (6 bases). The source of this sequence is a girl aged 10-17 years with multiple sclerosis. In DNA form, the CDR3 reads TGCAGCGTTGAAGATGGACTAACAAACATTCAGTACTTC. Residues: CSVEDGLTNIQYF.